Described below is a single T cell receptor (beta chain) sequence and its context. CDR1 and CDR2 (germline): LGHNA, YSLEER. The CDR3 length is 15 residues. The germline V and J ends were trimmed by 1 base and 2 bases, with 12 bases remaining between them. This specimen comes from a study of blood T cells in healthy people across ages. A second roughly 7 to 12 cycle PCR used barcoded and J-beta primers. Each CDR3 protein is one row after TCRdb ran MiXCR on the 5' RACE reads. The sample includes around 990,000 distinct CDR3 sequences, 20% to 25% of them seen just once. This same sample was also part of a study on T cells of mothers and their children.

The receptor was isolated from a girl aged 2 to 9 in good health. This chain uses TRBV4-3 with TRBJ2-7; D call uncertain. The material sequenced was blood. CDR3 amino acids: CASSQGASPTYEQYF. The CDR3 DNA follows: TGCGCCAGCAGCCAAGGGGCCAGCCCAACCTACGAGCAGTACTTC.